The 11 T cell receptor beta chains below all came from one sample that was sequenced in a study of blood T cell repertoires in COVID-19. The assay was immunoSEQ multiplex PCR, and TCRdb's table has in-frame clones only and misses some. The sample consists of about 130,000 clones, approximately 90% of them appearing once. Sequenced: peripheral blood. Receptors were obtained from a man aged 50-59 years with COVID-19, enrolled during active disease.

The chain employs TRBV5-1 and TRBJ2-2; a weak D match, TRBD2 (6 bases). This CDR3 has 15 amino acids. Trimming took off 2 bases at V and 4 bases at J, with 12 bases between the two ends. Germline-derived CDR1 and CDR2 are SGHRS and YFSETQ. The CDR3 spells CASSFFGRRTGELFF. In DNA form, the CDR3 reads TGCGCCAGCAGCTTTTTCGGGAGACGCACCGGGGAGCTGTTTTTT.

This chain links TRBV30 with TRBJ2-7; weak D call: TRBD1 (5 bases). The length of the CDR3 is 16 residues. The V and J ends lost 0 bases and 5 bases respectively, with 20 bases between them. The V gene's germline CDR1 is GTSNPN and CDR2 SVGIG (reference sequence). CDR3 sequence reads: CAWSVRSRVVYHEQYF. CDR3 nucleotide sequence: TGTGCCTGGAGTGTAAGGTCCAGGGTTGTTTACCACGAGCAGTACTTC.

V is TRBV5-1 and J is TRBJ2-1; 14 bases map to TRBD2. V dropped 0 bases and J dropped 7; count of bases not matched to a gene: 15. Germline values: CDR1 SGHRS, CDR2 YFSETQ. This CDR3 is built from 20 residues. The DNA for the CDR3 is TGCGCCAGCAGCTTGGTCTCCGGGACTAGCGGGAGTCAACGGGGGAATGAGCAGTTCTTC. Translating it yields CASSLVSGTSGSQRGNEQFF. Supplemented by reference TRBV5-1 and TRBJ2-1, the full variable domain reads KAGVTQTPRYLIKTRGQQVTLSCSPISGHRSVSWYQQTPGQGLQFLFEYFSETQRNKGNFPGRFSGRQFSNSRSEMNVSTLELGDSALYLCASSLVSGTSGSQRGNEQFFGPGTRLTVL.

The CDR3 bases are TGTGCCAGCAGTCTCTCCGGGACAGGGTACACTGAAGCTTTCTTT. Translated, it gives CASSLSGTGYTEAFF. The chain has TRBV6-2 or TRBV6-3 and TRBJ1-1; 9 bases line up with TRBD1. Germline CDR1 and CDR2: MNHEY and SVGEGT. The CDR3 spans 15 residues. Trimming at V came to 5 bases and at J to 3 bases, leaving 7 bases not matched to a gene.

The chain has TRBV5-5 and TRBJ1-5, with 10 bases fitting TRBD1. V dropped 4 bases and J dropped 6; count of bases not matched to a gene: 4. CDR1 is SGHKS, CDR2 YYEKEE, per germline (reference sequence). The CDR3 totals 14 residues. DNA of the CDR3: TGTGCCAGCAGCCGGACAGGGGGAGTTCAGCCCCAGCATTTT. Translated, it gives CASSRTGGVQPQHF.

CDR3 coding DNA: TGTGCCACCAAGCGCTCCAGGGGAGCAGATACGCAGTATTTT. Its protein is CATKRSRGADTQYF. This chain joins TRBV15 and TRBJ2-3; maybe TRBD1 (6 bases). Germline CDR1 reads LNHNV; CDR2 reads YYDKDF (reference sequence). Deletions cut 7 bases from V and 4 bases from J, with 15 bases between. The CDR3 has 14 residues.

J is TRBJ2-5 and V is TRBV2, with 9 bases that match TRBD1. Looked up from germline, CDR1 is SNHLY and CDR2 is FYNNEI. Unmatched junction bases numbered 8, after V lost 8 bases and J lost 4 bases. CDR3 length equals 14 residues. The CDR3 loop reads CASGDRVNGETQYF. The DNA for the CDR3 is TGTGCCAGCGGGGACAGGGTAAACGGAGAGACCCAGTACTTC.

J is TRBJ2-7 and V is TRBV7-9; tentatively, D is TRBD2 (6 bases). From germline, CDR1 is SEHNR and CDR2 FQNEAQ (reference sequence). Trimming took off 9 bases at V and 6 bases at J, with 15 bases between the two ends. CDR3 length: 12 amino acids. CDR3 sequence reads: CASSAGNGEQYF. CDR3 nucleotides: TGTGCCAGTTCGGCGGGGAACGGCGAGCAGTACTTC.

The V and J genes are TRBV5-6 and TRBJ1-4; D remains unclear. Germline V gives CDR1 SGHDT, CDR2 YYEEEE. V gave up 4 bases and J gave up 0 bases, with 19 bases separating them. This CDR3 is 18 amino acids long. The CDR3 region is CASSTWSGLRATNEKLFF. CDR3 nucleotides: TGTGCCAGCAGCACTTGGAGCGGACTGAGAGCAACTAATGAAAAACTGTTTTTT.

This chain joins TRBV3-1 (or the pseudogene TRBV3-2) and TRBJ1-2; D perhaps matches TRBD1 (6 bases). Trimming left V 4 bases short and J 8 bases short, with 14 bases between. CDR1 and CDR2 from the germline V gene are LGHDT and YNNKEL (reference sequence). The CDR3 covers 13 residues. The CDR3 nucleotides read TGTGCCAGCAGCCCCCAGGGGATATCAGGCTACACCTTC. Protein product: CASSPQGISGYTF.

This chain links TRBV4-2 with TRBJ2-2, with D possibly matching TRBD2 (5 bases). This CDR3 contains 18 residues. Germline assignment: CDR1 LGHNA and CDR2 YNFKEQ. V was shortened by 0 bases and J by 2 bases, with 16 bases between the two germline ends. DNA for the CDR3: TGTGCCAGCAGCCAAGATATGCCAGCTAGCCCTAACACCGGGGAGCTGTTTTTT. Protein sequence: CASSQDMPASPNTGELFF.